The present TCR beta chain was sequenced within a study of T cells after posttransplantation cyclophosphamide. Study outcomes and limitations: Recipient CMV seropositivity and CMV reactivation strongly tracked TRB clonality.

Points on this clone: Its antigen is not known.

This CDR3 has 13 residues. With 8 bases removed from V and 2 bases from J, the gap between germline ends came to 11 bases. Germline assignment: CDR1 SGHVS and CDR2 FQNEAQ. Assay: immunoSEQ multiplex PCR; the TCRdb copy retains only in-frame clones and omits some. The sample holds under 7,500 clones, 95% to 98% seen once. V gene TRBV7-8 combines with J gene TRBJ2-3; possible D gene TRBD1, 5 bases. The sequenced sample was naive CD8+ T cells sorted from PBMCs. This sequence was found in a woman between 25 and 40 years old in good health and a related stem cell transplant donor. The CDR3 bases are TGTGCCAGCGTGGCAGGGAACACAGATACGCAGTATTTT. Protein sequence: CASVAGNTDTQYF.